The T cell receptor beta chain under discussion was sequenced for a study of shared clonotypes between healthy human individuals. Generated by immunoSEQ multiplex PCR, the TCRdb table keeps only in-frame clones and is missing some. This sample has around 2,000,000 clones, with 85% to 95% found just once. CD45RO-negative cells were positively selected for CCR7, leaving out terminally differentiated effector memory CD45RA+ cells. Germline assignment: CDR1 SEHNR and CDR2 FQNEAQ (reference sequence). The CDR3 has 15 residues. V gave up 1 base and J gave up 0 bases, with 9 bases separating them. The sequenced sample consisted of naive CD8+ T cells sorted from blood. The chain couples TRBV7-9 to TRBJ1-1, with a possible D match to TRBD1 (5 bases). This TCR was sampled from a man aged 18 to 30 in good health. The CDR3 spells CASSLGGSLNTEAFF. Written as DNA, the CDR3 is TGTGCCAGCAGCTTAGGGGGCAGCTTGAACACTGAAGCTTTCTTT.